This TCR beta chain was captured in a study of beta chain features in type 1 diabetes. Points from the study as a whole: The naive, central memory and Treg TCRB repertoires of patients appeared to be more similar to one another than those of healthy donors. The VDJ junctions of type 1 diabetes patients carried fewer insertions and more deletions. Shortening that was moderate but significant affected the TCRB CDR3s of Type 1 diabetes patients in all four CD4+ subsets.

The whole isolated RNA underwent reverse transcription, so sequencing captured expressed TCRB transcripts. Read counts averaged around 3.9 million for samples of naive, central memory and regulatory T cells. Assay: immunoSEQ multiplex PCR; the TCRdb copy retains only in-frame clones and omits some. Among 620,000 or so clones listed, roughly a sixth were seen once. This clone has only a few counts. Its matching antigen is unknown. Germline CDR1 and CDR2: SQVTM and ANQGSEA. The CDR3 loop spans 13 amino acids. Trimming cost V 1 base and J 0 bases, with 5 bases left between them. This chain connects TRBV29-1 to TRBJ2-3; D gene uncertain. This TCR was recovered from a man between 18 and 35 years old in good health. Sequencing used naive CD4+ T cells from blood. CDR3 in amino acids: CSVEVSSTDTQYF. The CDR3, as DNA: TGCAGCGTTGAAGTTTCAAGCACAGATACGCAGTATTTT.